The present T cell receptor (beta chain) was sequenced within a study of vaccination and CD4 T cells after COVID-19 (dated by TCRdb to between 2020 and 2023). Describing the broader study: Every convalescent patient had a positive nasal swab PCR test for SARS-CoV-2, with mild disease in nine or ten patients and severe disease in one. Overlapping spike peptide pools from SARS-CoV-2 and from the common cold coronaviruses HCoV-NL63, HCoV-OC43 and HCoV-229E were used as culture stimuli. In nine to eleven COVID-19 convalescent patients and several infection-naive healthy vaccine recipients, researchers compared the spike-specific CD4+ TCR repertoire from before mRNA vaccination with the repertoire from after. Control cultures used a CEFX viral epitope pool as positive control, an HIV-1 Nef peptide pool as negative control, or no peptide. Post-COVID blood samples were collected from convalescent patients a median of around 100 days after diagnosis, with a range of about 35 to 170 days. The time from the second vaccine dose to post-vaccine blood sampling had a median of roughly 70 days and ranged from about 14 to 241 days. The convalescent cohort included six males and four females, with two Hispanic individuals, seven Caucasians, two Asians and one multiracial person. Participants received two doses of either the Pfizer-BioNTech BNT162b2 vaccine (n=8) or the Moderna mRNA-1273 vaccine (n=2).

V is cut by 4 bases and J by 3 bases, and the space between the germline ends is 9 bases. The germline V gene yields SGHRS for CDR1 and YFSETQ for CDR2. Including the terminal cysteine and phenylalanine, the CDR3 comprises 13 residues. The DNA shown is the 39-base CDR3, in frame from base 1. Study-level results and caveats: Although the median number of SARS-CoV-2-reactive clonotypes went up from roughly 23 after infection to around 40 after vaccination, the increase was not significant. Of the vaccine-specific clones found in convalescent patients, nearly all (304 of 307) were mono-reactive for SARS-CoV-2 spike instead of being cross-reactive with common cold coronaviruses. Only a relatively small number of convalescent patients were included in the study, and early timepoints following natural infection were not analyzed. In convalescent patients, a median 86.3% of post-vaccine SARS-CoV-2-reactive clones were detected only after vaccination, and vaccine-specific priming was suggested by this finding.

Library generation was performed with PCR. At the Johns Hopkins FTIC core, DNA from the cultured CD4+ T cells underwent TCR sequencing with the Oncomine TCR Beta short-read assay. The QIAamp micro DNA kit was used to extract genomic DNA from the cultured CD4+ T cells. The Oncomine TCR Beta libraries from cultured CD4+ T cells were pooled using unique dual indexes and then sequenced on an Illumina iSeq 100. The original methods were these. Non-productive sequences were removed, and CDR3s not starting with C, not ending with F or W, or shorter than 7 amino acids were discarded. The MANAFEST web application identified antigen-specific clonotypes by comparing peptide-stimulated wells against reference wells and other culture wells. For a clone to be called positive, the clone needed an FDR below 0.05, an odds ratio above 5, and a productive frequency above 0.1% in at least two of three replicate wells. Cross-reactive clonotypes were defined as significantly expanded in both SARS-CoV-2 spike wells and at least one common cold coronavirus spike condition. Similarity between CDR3 sequences was evaluated in R version 3.6.1 using Levenshtein distances (stringdist) and unrooted phylogenetic trees (ape). TCRdb ran its own pipeline on the public reads, namely fastp trimming at Q25 and MiXCR clone calling, and kept in-frame beta chains. Each entry is one CDR3 protein sequence, shown with its most common DNA and genes. TCRdb, rather than the study authors, made the V and J calls. This sample holds about 13,000 distinct CDR3 sequences; about 45% were observed only once. The ten largest make up about 13% of the sample.

A remark on this clonotype: It has no known antigen specificity. Base qualities are not recorded, but no much larger clone differs from it by a single base.

The label giving this sample's treatment or condition can be read as: approximately 11-day PBMC culture with coronavirus spike peptide pools or control peptides (ViraFEST assay). The ViraFEST assay was used in the study, in which antigen-specific T cells were expanded with peptide pools and expanded clonotypes were subsequently identified by TCR sequencing. The positive SARS-CoV-2 PCR tests of the convalescent patients were dated from March to December 2020, before the Alpha, Beta and Delta variants emerged in the United States. Each well held two million PBMCs cultured with roughly 10 ug/ml peptide pools in IMDM containing roughly 4.7% human AB serum and 7.5 to 10 IU/ml IL-2. On days 3 and 7, half of the culture medium was replaced with fresh IL-2-containing medium. Once the cells had been in culture for ten to eleven days, the EasySep CD4+ T cell isolation kit was used to isolate CD4+ T cells by negative selection. PBMCs were separated from whole blood using Ficoll-Paque Plus gradient centrifugation and then either used fresh or cryopreserved at -140C. Triplicate wells were generally used for each culture condition.

This sequence uses TRBV5-1 and TRBJ2-3, with a tentative D call of TRBD1 or TRBD2, each matching 5 bases. The receptor's source is a human donor who had recovered from COVID-19. Input material: CD4+ T cells from blood, cultured in vitro. The DNA sequence follows: TGCGCCAGCAGCATGGGGGAAACAGATACGCAGTATTTT. The translation is CASSMGETDTQYF.